This T cell receptor (beta chain) was captured by sequencing in a study of T cell responses to AZD1222 COVID-19 vaccine. Across the study: Second doses that came at about 4 or about 12 weeks were put together. Study-wide points: Spike-specific TCR breadth and depth went up after people got two AZD1222 doses.

The germline V gene encodes CDR1 MDHEN and CDR2 SYDVKM. CDR3 length equals 13 residues. Losses at the gene ends were 5 bases for V and 12 bases for J; bases not matched to a gene: 12. To note about this clone: Antigen specificity is unknown.

The method was immunoSEQ multiplex PCR; TCRdb's version includes in-frame clones alone and lacks a portion of them. The sample lists tens of thousands of clones, 75% to 90% occurring once. J is TRBJ1-1 and V is TRBV28; TRBD1 agrees at 7 bases. The clonotype was recovered from an adult in good health. Sequenced material: peripheral blood, taken on day 0 of AZD1222 vaccination. In DNA form, the CDR3 reads TGTGCCAGCAGTACACCCCGACGACAGGGAACTTTCTTT. It yields the protein CASSTPRRQGTFF.